These T cell receptor beta chains were read from a single sample in a study of control samples from healthy donors and cancer patients. Clones were sequenced by immunoSEQ multiplex PCR, and TCRdb holds only the in-frame ones, with some missing. The table lists around 130,000 clones, roughly 91% of them singletons. The sequenced sample was PBMCs. The source is a man aged 45 to 65 with head and neck cancer. The CDR3 runs from the conserved cysteine through the conserved F or W. A D gene is named only where the DNA matches it firmly. Clone size appears in some rows only: once, few, many, or a class for an expanded clone.

d_call,j_call,v_call,clone_size,cdr3_nt,cdr3_aa
.,TRBJ1-5,TRBV6-2/TRBV6-3,.,TGTGCCAGCAGTTACGGGGGGACCTATCAGCCCCAGCATTTT,CASSYGGTYQPQHF
.,TRBJ1-5,TRBV25-1,.,TGTGCCAGCAGTAGTACCGTGAACCCTAATCAGCCCCAGCATTTT,CASSSTVNPNQPQHF
.,TRBJ2-7,TRBV30,.,TGTGCCTGGAGTGTAGGGGGGGGCTCCTACGAGCAGTACTTC,CAWSVGGGSYEQYF
TRBD2,TRBJ2-1,TRBV29-1,.,TGCAGCGTTGAAGAAGCGGGGGGGCGGTATGAGCAGTTCTTC,CSVEEAGGRYEQFF
.,TRBJ2-4,TRBV4-3,.,TGCGCCAGCAGCAAGACAGACGGAAACATTCAGTACTTC,CASSKTDGNIQYF
TRBD2,TRBJ2-5,TRBV6-6,.,TGTGCCAGCAGTCACGGACTAGCGGCGGCCCAAGAGACCCAGTACTTC,CASSHGLAAAQETQYF
.,TRBJ2-7,TRBV4-3,.,TGCGCCAGCAGCCAAGATATCGCCAGATACTACGAGCAGTACTTC,CASSQDIARYYEQYF
TRBD2,TRBJ2-5,TRBV5-1,.,TGCGCCAGCAGCTTGGTTGCTAGCGGACGAGAGACCCAGTACTTC,CASSLVASGRETQYF
.,TRBJ1-6,TRBV7-3,.,TGTGCCAGCAGCTTAGAGGCAGCTAATAATTCACCCCTCCACTTT,CASSLEAANNSPLHF
.,TRBJ2-3,TRBV4-1,.,TGCGCCAGCAGCCAGGGACTCCTCACAGATACGCAGTATTTT,CASSQGLLTDTQYF
.,TRBJ2-3,TRBV29-1,.,TGCAGCGCCGACAGTCTAGAGGCAGATACGCAGTATTTT,CSADSLEADTQYF
.,TRBJ1-4,TRBV5-5,.,TGTGCCAGCAGCCGGCTAACTGGGGTTAATGAAAAACTGTTTTTT,CASSRLTGVNEKLFF
TRBD2,TRBJ2-1,TRBV3-1/TRBV3-2,.,TGTGCCAGCAGCCAAGTCCTCACTAGCGGGGGGCCCCGCTCCTACAATGAGCAGTTCTTC,CASSQVLTSGGPRSYNEQFF
TRBD1,TRBJ1-4,TRBV18,.,TGTGCCAGCTCACCATCCAGGGGGTTGAATGAAAAACTGTTTTTT,CASSPSRGLNEKLFF
.,TRBJ2-6,TRBV28,.,TGTGCCAGCAGGCCAGAGGGGGGAGGGGCCAACGTCCTGACTTTC,CASRPEGGGANVLTF
.,TRBJ1-1,TRBV7-3,.,TGTGCCAGCAGCCCCGAGGGGGGGGAAGCTTTCTTT,CASSPEGGEAFF
.,TRBJ2-7,TRBV10-3,.,TGTGCCATCAGTGAGAAGACATACGAGCAGTACTTC,CAISEKTYEQYF
.,TRBJ2-2,TRBV7-6,.,TGTGCCAGCAGCTTCAACACCCGAGGGGAGCTGTTTTTT,CASSFNTRGELFF
.,TRBJ2-7,TRBV3-1/TRBV3-2,.,TGTGCCAGCAGCCCTACGTCGGGGGTTAGCGAGCAGTACTTC,CASSPTSGVSEQYF
TRBD2,TRBJ2-7,TRBV27,.,TGTGCCAGCAGTTCCCCTCTAGCGGGGGGGCCCTACGAGCAGTACTTC,CASSSPLAGGPYEQYF
.,TRBJ2-5,TRBV9,.,TGTGCCAGCAGCGTGCCGGGACAAAAGACCCAGTACTTC,CASSVPGQKTQYF
.,TRBJ2-1,TRBV7-3,.,TGTGCCAGCAGCTCGGGGGCTCGAGCCTACAATGAGCAGTTCTTC,CASSSGARAYNEQFF
TRBD1,TRBJ1-4,TRBV5-1,few,TGCGCCAGCAGCTTGTCCGAGACAGGGGGAGAAAAACTGTTTTTT,CASSLSETGGEKLFF
.,TRBJ2-1,TRBV5-4,.,TGTGCCAGCAGCCGGGACTCCCAAAGCTCCTACAATGAGCAGTTCTTC,CASSRDSQSSYNEQFF
.,TRBJ1-6,TRBV7-2,.,TGTGCCAGCAGCTTAGGAAATTCACCCCTCCACTTT,CASSLGNSPLHF
.,TRBJ2-3,TRBV7-3,.,TGTGCCAGCAGCCCACAGGGTCTAGCGGGCACAGATACGCAGTATTTT,CASSPQGLAGTDTQYF
TRBD1,TRBJ1-2,TRBV5-1,.,TGCGCCAGCAGGTTGGGACAGGGGGCTGATGGCTACACCTTC,CASRLGQGADGYTF
.,TRBJ2-2,TRBV19,.,TGTGCCAGTAGTATAGCTGCCGGGGCAGGGTACACCGGGGAGCTGTTTTTT,CASSIAAGAGYTGELFF
.,TRBJ2-2,TRBV18,.,TGTGCCAGCTCACTGTTGGAGGTCCGGAACACCGGGGAGCTGTTTTTT,CASSLLEVRNTGELFF
.,TRBJ2-7,TRBV5-1,.,TGCGCCAGCAGCATCAATCCGGGGGGCAACTACGAGCAGTACTTC,CASSINPGGNYEQYF
TRBD1,TRBJ1-1,TRBV6-5,once,TGTGCCAGCAGCCCCGGGACAGGGCTGAACACTGAAGCTTTCTTT,CASSPGTGLNTEAFF
TRBD2,TRBJ2-5,TRBV10-1,.,TGCGCCAGCAACCCTAGCGGGGGCCCGGCGGGGGAGACCCAGTACTTC,CASNPSGGPAGETQYF
TRBD1,TRBJ2-1,TRBV5-1,.,TGCGCCAGCAGCCAGTTGGACAGGGACAACAATGAGCAGTTCTTC,CASSQLDRDNNEQFF